The 5 T cell receptor beta chains below were found in one sample sequenced in a study of shared clonotypes between healthy human individuals. Only in-frame clones appear in the TCRdb table, and some are missing; sequencing was by immunoSEQ multiplex PCR. This sample has some 470,000 clones, with around 80% found just once. Material: PBMCs. Receptors originate from a woman between 40 and 50 years old in good health. Some clones in this sample may be carry-over from other donors' samples.

This clone was seen only once. The chain links TRBV9 to TRBJ2-2; D is uncertain. Per the germline V gene, CDR1 is SGDLS and CDR2 is YYNGEE. The CDR3 has 13 residues. The V end lost 3 bases, the J end lost 3 bases, and 6 bases lay between the germline ends. CDR3 residues: CASSADHTGELFF. The CDR3, as DNA: TGTGCCAGCAGCGCCGACCACACCGGGGAGCTGTTTTTT. Combining the CDR3 with reference TRBV9 and TRBJ2-2 gives the whole variable domain DSGVTQTPKHLITATGQRVTLRCSPRSGDLSVYWYQQSLDQGLQFLIQYYNGEERAKGNILERFSAQQFPDLHSELNLSSLELGDSALYFCASSADHTGELFFGEGSRLTVL.

The chain uses TRBV15 and TRBJ2-1; 13 bases map to TRBD2. The ends lost 0 bases at V and 0 bases at J; junction bases unmatched: 8. The CDR3 loop spans 20 amino acids. Germline assignment: CDR1 LNHNV and CDR2 YYDKDF (reference sequence). The CDR3 region has the DNA TGTGCCACCAGCAGAGATGCGGTGACTAGCGGGAGGAGCTCCTACAATGAGCAGTTCTTC. Encoded protein: CATSRDAVTSGRSSYNEQFF.

J is TRBJ1-3 and V is TRBV10-2, with D maybe TRBD1 (5 bases). This CDR3 contains 14 residues. Germline assignment: CDR1 WSHSY and CDR2 SAAADI. Trimming took off 4 bases at V and 0 bases at J, with 7 bases between the two ends. The CDR3 loop reads CASSAQGSGNTIYF. The CDR3 DNA reads TGCGCCAGCAGTGCTCAGGGCTCTGGAAACACCATATATTTT.

Notes on this clone: Additional DNA sequences in this sample encode the identical CDR3. The chain combines TRBV7-9 with TRBJ2-1, with 13 bases lining up with TRBD2. Unmatched junction bases numbered 3, after V lost 3 bases and J lost 7 bases. The CDR3 is 15 residues long. From germline, CDR1 is SEHNR and CDR2 FQNEAQ (reference sequence). The CDR3 DNA reads as TGTGCCAGCAGCTTTAGGACTAGCGGGAGAAATGAGCAGTTCTTC. This codes for CASSFRTSGRNEQFF.

The rearrangement links TRBV29-1 to TRBJ2-7; 10 nucleotides line up with TRBD2. Trimming removed 8 bases from V and 3 bases from J; junction bases left unmatched: 4. CDR1 SQVTM and CDR2 ANQGSEA come from the germline V gene. The CDR3 length is 12 residues. The CDR3 protein is CSCRLAGYEQYF. DNA for the CDR3: TGCAGCTGCCGACTAGCGGGCTACGAGCAGTACTTC.